Shown below are 20 T cell receptor beta chains from a single sample sequenced in a study of blood T cell repertoires in COVID-19. This table comes from immunoSEQ multiplex PCR, and its TCRdb copy is limited to in-frame clones, with some not included. The data hold tens of thousands of clones, with around 89% observed a single time. The specimen sequenced was peripheral blood. These receptors all stem from a human donor in a cohort sampled during active COVID-19.

This clone came up a few times. The rearrangement joins TRBV4-2 to TRBJ1-1, with TRBD1 identical over 8 bases. V trimming: 3 bases; J trimming: 5 bases; junction bases outside the gene matches: 5. The CDR3 runs to 14 residues. Per the germline V gene, CDR1 is LGHNA and CDR2 is YNFKEQ. The CDR3 is CASSQRQGWTEAFF. The DNA of the CDR3 is TGTGCCAGCAGCCAGAGACAGGGGTGGACTGAAGCTTTCTTT.

The chain is built from TRBV29-1 and TRBJ2-3; tentatively, D is TRBD2 (7 bases). This CDR3 has 12 amino acids. The V end lost 6 bases, the J end lost 8 bases, and 15 bases lay between the germline ends. The V gene's germline CDR1 is SQVTM and CDR2 ANQGSEA. In DNA form, the CDR3 reads TGCAGCGTGGGGGGGCGGAGGGGTACGCAGTATTTT. Residues: CSVGGRRGTQYF.

The rearrangement uses TRBV6-1 and TRBJ1-1, with D tentatively TRBD1 (6 bases). Germline CDR1 is MNHNS and CDR2 is SASEGT. Trimming took off 2 bases at V and 4 bases at J, with 17 bases between the two ends. The CDR3 spans 16 residues. The CDR3 DNA reads as TGTGCCAGCAGTGAAAGGATAGGAGGGGGGGGCACTGAAGCTTTCTTT. It translates to CASSERIGGGGTEAFF.

V gene TRBV11-2 combines with J gene TRBJ2-7, with D unclear. The V gene's germline CDR1 is SGHAT and CDR2 FQNNGV. The CDR3 loop spans 12 amino acids. V dropped 5 bases and J dropped 0 bases, with 5 bases sitting between them. CDR3 bases: TGTGCCAGCAGCCTTAGCTCCTACGAGCAGTACTTC. Its protein product is CASSLSSYEQYF.

The CDR3 protein is CASSGTRRVGELFF. The CDR3 DNA reads as TGTGCCAGCAGCGGGACTAGAAGGGTCGGGGAGCTGTTTTTT. The rearrangement uses TRBV7-9 and TRBJ2-2; 8 bases line up with TRBD2. The CDR3 has 14 residues. Per the germline V gene, CDR1 is SEHNR and CDR2 is FQNEAQ (reference sequence). The J segment lost 7 bases and the V segment lost 5 bases, leaving 6 bases of the junction unmatched.

V gene TRBV4-2 combines with J gene TRBJ2-2; 10 positions match TRBD2. This CDR3 region has 15 residues. From germline, CDR1 is LGHNA and CDR2 YNFKEQ. V lost 8 bases to trimming and J lost 4 bases; unmatched junction nucleotides: 7. CDR3 loop: CASLAGEGGTGELFF. In DNA form, the CDR3 reads TGTGCCAGCCTAGCGGGAGAGGGAGGCACCGGGGAGCTGTTTTTT.

CDR3 amino acids: CASSLAGGVDIQYF. For the CDR3, the DNA is TGTGCCAGCAGCTTAGCCGGGGGTGTCGACATTCAGTACTTC. This chain connects TRBV7-9 to TRBJ2-4; a weak D match, TRBD2 (6 bases). Germline V CDR1 and CDR2: SEHNR, FQNEAQ (reference sequence). Trimming removed 0 bases at V and 8 bases at J, with 11 bases between. The CDR3 has 14 amino acids.

The chain combines TRBV19 with TRBJ2-3; D perhaps matches TRBD2 (6 bases). The CDR3 extends over 14 amino acids. Trimming left V 1 base short and J 1 base short, with 6 bases between. Germline assignment: CDR1 LNHDA and CDR2 SQIVND (reference sequence). Here the CDR3 DNA reads TGTGCCAGTAGTATAGCGGGGGGCACAGATACGCAGTATTTT. Its translation is CASSIAGGTDTQYF.

The chain has TRBV19 and TRBJ2-6; TRBD2 matches 8 bases. CDR1 is LNHDA and CDR2 is SQIVND in the germline V gene (reference sequence). The CDR3 runs to 19 residues. The junction had 14 bases not matched to a gene; V was cut back by 7 bases and J by 0 bases. CDR3 in DNA: TGTGCCAGTACCCCCGGGGGGCAAGGACTAGCCTCTGGGGCCAACGTCCTGACTTTC. Protein sequence: CASTPGGQGLASGANVLTF. The entire variable domain, with the rest obtained from reference TRBV19 and TRBJ2-6, is as follows: DGGITQSPKYLFRKEGQNVTLSCEQNLNHDAMYWYRQDPGQGLRLIYYSQIVNDFQKGDIAEGYSVSREKKESFPLTVTSAQKNPTAFYLCASTPGGQGLASGANVLTFGAGSRLTVL.

This rearrangement joins TRBV7-9 to TRBJ2-7; possible D gene TRBD1, 6 bases. Germline V CDR1 and CDR2: SEHNR, FQNEAQ (reference sequence). This CDR3 comprises 15 residues. The ends were cut back, 4 bases at V and 6 bases at J, with 19 bases in the middle. The CDR3 here is CASSSTGSSTREQYF. The CDR3 DNA follows: TGTGCCAGCAGCTCAACAGGGAGTTCTACGCGCGAGCAGTACTTC.

This clone was seen just once. The chain carries TRBV27 and TRBJ2-3; TRBD2 agrees at 8 bases. V shed 4 bases and J 3 bases; nucleotides not matched to a gene: 15. Germline CDR1 and CDR2: MNHEY and SMNVEV (reference sequence). This CDR3 has 18 amino acids. CDR3 coding DNA: TGTGCCAGCAGTTCCTACCTGGGTAGCGGGGACGGAACAGATACGCAGTATTTT. Translation: CASSSYLGSGDGTDTQYF.

The chain links TRBV24-1 to TRBJ2-3; unclear D gene. The V end was cut by 4 bases, the J end by 8 bases, with 18 bases between. From germline, CDR1 is KGHDR and CDR2 SFDVKD. The CDR3 consists of 15 residues. This chain's CDR3 is CATSDSPAERGTQYF. The CDR3 coding sequence is TGTGCCACCAGTGACTCCCCCGCAGAGAGAGGTACGCAGTATTTT.

V usage is TRBV18 and J usage is TRBJ2-7, with TRBD2 matching 9 bases. Germline V gene sequence: CDR1 KGHSH, CDR2 LQKENI. Trimming removed 1 base from V and 2 bases from J; junction bases left unmatched: 0. The CDR3 spans 14 residues. CDR3 bases: TGTGCCAGCTCACCACTAGCGGGGGCCTACGAGCAGTACTTC. It specifies CASSPLAGAYEQYF.

A single count supports this clone. The genes are TRBV3-1 (or the pseudogene TRBV3-2) and TRBJ2-5, with D maybe TRBD1 (6 bases). The V and J ends lost 1 base and 2 bases respectively, with 14 bases between them. This CDR3 contains 16 residues. Germline V gene data show CDR1 as LGHDT and CDR2 as YNNKEL (reference sequence). DNA of the CDR3: TGTGCCAGCAGCCAAGTTACGACAGGCAATCAAGAGACCCAGTACTTC. Residues: CASSQVTTGNQETQYF.

The chain employs TRBV11-3 and TRBJ1-2; weak D call: TRBD1 (6 bases). This CDR3 is built from 13 residues. Germline V lookup: CDR1 SGHNT, CDR2 YENEEA. Trimming left V 1 base short and J 4 bases short, with 7 bases between. This CDR3 is CASSLGGGYGYTF. The CDR3 DNA is TGTGCCAGCAGCTTAGGAGGGGGCTATGGCTACACCTTC.

This clone was seen a few times. V usage is TRBV4-1 and J usage is TRBJ1-5; possibly TRBD1 for D (5 bases). V was cut by 2 bases and J by 5 bases, with 7 bases left in between. Looked up from germline, CDR1 is MGHRA and CDR2 is YSYEKL. The length of the CDR3 is 13 residues. CDR3 region: CASSQSRDQPQHF. The CDR3 DNA reads as TGCGCCAGCAGCCAAAGCAGGGATCAGCCCCAGCATTTT.

The gene calls are TRBV7-3 and TRBJ2-1; weak D call: TRBD1 (5 bases). Germline lookup yields CDR1 SGHTA and CDR2 FQGTGA. This CDR3 spans 15 amino acids. The V end was cut by 5 bases, the J end by 4 bases, with 15 bases between. DNA of the CDR3: TGTGCCAGCAGCCAGACAGTTGCTGAATACAATGAGCAGTTCTTC. This encodes CASSQTVAEYNEQFF.

This clone came up once. The chain joins TRBV18 to TRBJ1-1; D not resolved. Trimming pared 3 bases from V and 1 base from J, leaving 12 bases between. This CDR3 spans 15 amino acids. Germline CDR1 KGHSH, CDR2 LQKENI. In nucleotides, the CDR3 is TGTGCCAGCTCACCTTCAGGTACCCAGAACACTGAAGCTTTCTTT. The encoded protein is CASSPSGTQNTEAFF.

The J gene is TRBJ2-7, the V gene TRBV27, with D tentatively TRBD2 (7 bases). V lost 6 bases and J lost 4, with 16 bases in between. The length of the CDR3 is 14 residues. CDR1 and CDR2 from the germline V gene are MNHEY and SMNVEV (reference sequence). CDR3 in amino acids: CASSQGGGIYEQYF. DNA of the CDR3: TGTGCCAGCAGCCAAGGGGGGGGAATTTACGAGCAGTACTTC.

The rearrangement joins TRBV3-1 (or the pseudogene TRBV3-2) to TRBJ2-1, with 9 bases lining up with TRBD2. The germline CDR1 and CDR2 sequences are LGHDT and YNNKEL (reference sequence). With 4 bases clipped from V and 5 bases from J, the junction kept 15 bases outside the gene matches. The CDR3 covers 18 residues. The CDR3, as DNA: TGTGCCAGCAGCCCATCTCAAGGTCTAGCGGGACCTAACAATGAGCAGTTCTTC. It yields the protein CASSPSQGLAGPNNEQFF.